One sample yielded the 16 T cell receptor beta chains listed below, sequenced in a study of CD8+ T cells in alopecia areata. Extracted RNA was reverse transcribed into cDNA, the sequencing template. Profiling relied on immunoSEQ multiplex PCR, and the TCRdb table lists in-frame clones only, not all of them. This table holds 95,000 to 100,000 clones, 60% to 65% found once. Treatment defined: oral pan-JAK inhibitor, 5-10 mg twice daily. This specimen consisted of CD8+ T cells sorted from blood, obtained at week 4, from a patient treated with tofacitinib. These receptors originate from a human donor with alopecia areata.

This clone appeared a few times. V usage is TRBV5-5 and J usage is TRBJ2-2; D is ambiguous. V lost 4 bases and J lost 5, with 15 bases in between. This CDR3 is 15 amino acids long. Germline values: CDR1 SGHKS, CDR2 YYEKEE (reference sequence). CDR3 residues: CASSGGRIGTGELFF. In DNA form, the CDR3 reads TGTGCCAGCAGCGGTGGACGAATCGGAACCGGGGAGCTGTTTTTT.

This clone came up a few times. The rearrangement joins TRBV5-5 to TRBJ2-2; tentatively, D is TRBD1 (5 bases). The CDR3 length is 15 residues. Per germline, CDR1 SGHKS and CDR2 YYEKEE (reference sequence). Trimming took 2 bases from V and 2 from J, leaving 10 bases between them. The chain's CDR3 is CASSFSGLNTGELFF. CDR3 nucleotides: TGTGCCAGCAGCTTTTCAGGGTTAAACACCGGGGAGCTGTTTTTT.

V gene TRBV7-9 combines with J gene TRBJ2-3, with 8 bases fitting TRBD2. The CDR3 runs to 15 residues. The junction had 10 bases not matched to a gene; V was cut back by 8 bases and J by 3 bases. Germline V gives CDR1 SEHNR, CDR2 FQNEAQ (reference sequence). This CDR3 reads CASLYGGGSTDTQYF. CDR3 coding DNA: TGTGCCAGCCTCTACGGCGGGGGGAGTACAGATACGCAGTATTTT.

The rearrangement joins TRBV6-1 to TRBJ1-6; maybe TRBD1 (6 bases). The CDR3 has 15 amino acids. Germline loops: CDR1 MNHNS, CDR2 SASEGT. V was clipped by 3 bases and J by 13 bases, with 19 bases between them. The CDR3 here is CASSEPRDRPGPLHF. In nucleotides, the CDR3 is TGTGCCAGCAGTGAGCCCAGAGACAGGCCGGGGCCCCTCCACTTT.

The rearrangement links TRBV2 to TRBJ2-1, with 8 bases fitting TRBD2. Germline V gives CDR1 SNHLY, CDR2 FYNNEI. There are 16 residues in the CDR3. V was pared by 2 bases and J by 0 bases, with 3 bases of the junction left unmatched. The CDR3 DNA reads TGTGCCAGCAGTGAAAGCGGGGGCGCCTCCTACAATGAGCAGTTCTTC. It is translated as CASSESGGASYNEQFF.

The chain employs TRBV10-3 and TRBJ2-5; 10 positions agree with TRBD1. The germline V gene has CDR1 ENHRY and CDR2 SYGVKD. V was pared by 6 bases and J by 4 bases, with 5 bases of the junction left unmatched. The CDR3 consists of 14 residues. This CDR3 is CAIRDWTGGETQYF. CDR3 bases: TGTGCCATCAGGGACTGGACAGGGGGAGAGACCCAGTACTTC.

This rearrangement joins TRBV28 to TRBJ2-5; tentatively, D is TRBD1 (6 bases). The germline V and J ends were trimmed by 3 bases and 4 bases, with 15 bases remaining between them. This CDR3 comprises 15 residues. CDR1 MDHEN and CDR2 SYDVKM come from the germline V gene. The CDR3 protein is CASSLKTGRGETQYF. The CDR3 nucleotides are TGTGCCAGCAGTTTGAAGACAGGCCGGGGAGAGACCCAGTACTTC.

V and J are TRBV4-3 and TRBJ2-1, with 11 bases aligning to TRBD2. This CDR3 comprises 17 residues. With V trimmed by 4 bases and J by 3 bases, 8 bases remained unmatched. Germline values: CDR1 LGHNA, CDR2 YSLEER. CDR3 in amino acids: CASSRPAGLAVYNEQFF. CDR3 sequence (DNA): TGCGCCAGCAGCCGCCCGGCGGGACTAGCGGTCTACAATGAGCAGTTCTTC.

The chain couples TRBV7-9 to TRBJ1-1, with D unclear. The CDR3 consists of 12 residues. Germline V gene data show CDR1 as SEHNR and CDR2 as FQNEAQ (reference sequence). The V and J ends lost 1 base and 7 bases respectively, with 7 bases between them. The CDR3 reads CASSLDLYEAFF. As DNA, the CDR3 is TGTGCCAGCAGCTTAGACCTTTATGAAGCTTTCTTT.

The chain has TRBV4-1 and TRBJ2-7; D gene unclear. The CDR3 extends over 13 amino acids. V was shortened by 1 base and J by 2 bases, with 6 bases between the two germline ends. Germline lookup yields CDR1 MGHRA and CDR2 YSYEKL. The CDR3 spells CASSQGDTYEQYF. DNA of the CDR3: TGCGCCAGCAGCCAAGGTGACACCTACGAGCAGTACTTC.

The J gene is TRBJ1-2, the V gene TRBV29-1, with a possible D match to TRBD1 (5 bases). The germline V and J ends were trimmed by 8 bases and 7 bases, with 29 bases remaining between them. CDR1 is SQVTM and CDR2 is ANQGSEA in the germline V gene. This CDR3 is 16 amino acids long. The CDR3 coding sequence is TGCAGCTCCCCAGATTTCACAGGTGCGCAGGATGGTGGCTACACCTTC. This gives the protein CSSPDFTGAQDGGYTF.

In its sample, this clone was seen a few times. The rearrangement links TRBV4-1 to TRBJ1-3, with D hard to call. CDR3 length: 11 amino acids. Trimming left V 1 base short and J 5 bases short, with 0 bases between. CDR1 MGHRA and CDR2 YSYEKL come from the germline V gene. The CDR3 nucleotides are TGCGCCAGCAGCCAAGGAAACACCATATATTTT. This translates into CASSQGNTIYF.

The chain links TRBV5-1 to TRBJ1-2; 7 bases line up with TRBD1. Germline V CDR1 and CDR2: SGHRS, YFSETQ. The CDR3 extends over 16 amino acids. Trimming took 0 bases from V and 3 from J; bases not matched to a gene: 8. Here the CDR3 DNA reads TGCGCCAGCAGCTTGGAGCCTAAGGGGGCGTACTATGGCTACACCTTC. Residues: CASSLEPKGAYYGYTF.

The CDR3 is CASSGGGTYEQYF. In DNA, the CDR3 is TGTGCCAGCAGTGGTGGAGGGACCTACGAGCAGTACTTC. The chain recombines TRBV2 with TRBJ2-7, with D perhaps TRBD2 (6 bases). Germline V gene sequence: CDR1 SNHLY, CDR2 FYNNEI. V lost 4 bases and J lost 2, with 9 bases in between. This CDR3 region has 13 residues. Full variable domain (missing parts from reference TRBV2 and TRBJ2-7): EPEVTQTPSHQVTQMGQEVILRCVPISNHLYFYWYRQILGQKVEFLVSFYNNEISEKSEIFDDQFSVERPDGSNFTLKIRSTKLEDSAMYFCASSGGGTYEQYFGPGTRLTVT.

About this clone: The same CDR3 arises from other DNA sequences in this sample as well. This sequence joins TRBV6-5 and TRBJ2-1; 12 positions match TRBD2. Germline-derived CDR1 and CDR2 are MNHEY and SVGAGI. CDR3 size: 14 residues. V gave up 5 bases and J gave up 6 bases; unmatched junction bases: 2. This CDR3 is CASSLAGGPNEQFF. The CDR3 nucleotides are TGTGCCAGCAGTCTAGCGGGGGGGCCCAATGAGCAGTTCTTC.

This clone occurred once. The J gene is TRBJ2-7, the V gene TRBV29-1; tentative D call: TRBD2 (5 bases). The germline gives CDR1 SQVTM, CDR2 ANQGSEA. V lost 3 bases, J lost 7 bases, and 13 bases lay in between. The CDR3 totals 12 residues. For the CDR3, the DNA is TGCAGCGTTGAGGTTGAGGGTAATGAGCAGTACTTC. This encodes CSVEVEGNEQYF.